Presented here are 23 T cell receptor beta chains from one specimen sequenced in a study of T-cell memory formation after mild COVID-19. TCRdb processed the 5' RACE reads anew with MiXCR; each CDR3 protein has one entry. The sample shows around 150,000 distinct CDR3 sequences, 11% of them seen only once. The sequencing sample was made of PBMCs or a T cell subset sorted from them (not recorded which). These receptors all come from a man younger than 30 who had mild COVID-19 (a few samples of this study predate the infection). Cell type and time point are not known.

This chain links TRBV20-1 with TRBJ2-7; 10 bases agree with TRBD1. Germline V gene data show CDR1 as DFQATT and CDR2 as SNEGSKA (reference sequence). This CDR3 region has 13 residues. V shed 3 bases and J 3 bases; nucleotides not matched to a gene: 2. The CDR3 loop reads CSARGQGRYEQYF. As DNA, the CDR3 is TGCAGTGCTAGGGGACAGGGGCGCTACGAGCAGTACTTC.

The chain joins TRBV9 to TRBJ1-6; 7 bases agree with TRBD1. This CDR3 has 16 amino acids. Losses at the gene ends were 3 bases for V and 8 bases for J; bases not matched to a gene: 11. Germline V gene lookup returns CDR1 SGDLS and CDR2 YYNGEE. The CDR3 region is CASSAGGGGEDSPLHF. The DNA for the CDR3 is TGTGCCAGCAGCGCAGGGGGTGGAGGGGAGGATTCACCCCTCCACTTT.

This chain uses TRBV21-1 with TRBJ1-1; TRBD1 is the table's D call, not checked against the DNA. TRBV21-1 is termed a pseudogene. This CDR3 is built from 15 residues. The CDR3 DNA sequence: TGTGCCAGCAGCAAAAAGGCAGGGGGCAACACTGAAGCTTTCTTT. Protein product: CASSKKAGGNTEAFF.

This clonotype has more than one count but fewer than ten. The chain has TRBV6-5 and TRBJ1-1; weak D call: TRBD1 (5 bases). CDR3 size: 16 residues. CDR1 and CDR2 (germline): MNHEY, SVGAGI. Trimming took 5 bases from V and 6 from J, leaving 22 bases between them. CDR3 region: CASSQGVFGGFSEAFF. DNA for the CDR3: TGTGCCAGCAGTCAAGGGGTGTTCGGAGGGTTCTCTGAAGCTTTCTTT.

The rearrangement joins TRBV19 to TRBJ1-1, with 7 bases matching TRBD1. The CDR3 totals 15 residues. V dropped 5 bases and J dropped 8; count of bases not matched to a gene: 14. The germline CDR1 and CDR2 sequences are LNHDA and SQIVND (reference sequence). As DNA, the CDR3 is TGTGCCAGTAGTTTTCACAGGGGAAAAGCTTCAGAAGCTTTCTTT. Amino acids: CASSFHRGKASEAFF.

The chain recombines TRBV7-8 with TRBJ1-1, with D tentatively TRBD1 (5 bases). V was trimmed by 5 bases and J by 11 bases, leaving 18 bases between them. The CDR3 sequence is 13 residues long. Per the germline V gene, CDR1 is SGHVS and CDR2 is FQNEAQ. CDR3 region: CASSIGTLDRAFF. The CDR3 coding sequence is TGTGCCAGCAGCATCGGGACGCTCGATCGGGCTTTCTTT.

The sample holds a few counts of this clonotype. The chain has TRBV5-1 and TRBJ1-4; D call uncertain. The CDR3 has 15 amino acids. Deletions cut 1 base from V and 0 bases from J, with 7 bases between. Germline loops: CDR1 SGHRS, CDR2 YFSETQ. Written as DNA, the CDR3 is TGCGCCAGCAGCTTGTATGGTGCAACTAATGAAAAACTGTTTTTT. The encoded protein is CASSLYGATNEKLFF. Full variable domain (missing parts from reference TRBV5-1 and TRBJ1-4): KAGVTQTPRYLIKTRGQQVTLSCSPISGHRSVSWYQQTPGQGLQFLFEYFSETQRNKGNFPGRFSGRQFSNSRSEMNVSTLELGDSALYLCASSLYGATNEKLFFGSGTQLSVL.

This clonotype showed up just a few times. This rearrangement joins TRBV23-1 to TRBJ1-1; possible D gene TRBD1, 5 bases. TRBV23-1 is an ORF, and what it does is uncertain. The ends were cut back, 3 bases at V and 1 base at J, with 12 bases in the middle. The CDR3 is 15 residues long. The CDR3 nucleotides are TGCGCCAGCAGTCATCCGACAGTTAGGAACACTGAAGCTTTCTTT. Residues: CASSHPTVRNTEAFF.

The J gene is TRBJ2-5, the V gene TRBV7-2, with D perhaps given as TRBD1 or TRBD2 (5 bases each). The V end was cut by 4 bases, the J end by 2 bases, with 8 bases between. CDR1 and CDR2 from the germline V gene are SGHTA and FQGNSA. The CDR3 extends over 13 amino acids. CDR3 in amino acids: CASSWGTQETQYF. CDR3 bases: TGTGCCAGCAGCTGGGGGACGCAAGAGACCCAGTACTTC.

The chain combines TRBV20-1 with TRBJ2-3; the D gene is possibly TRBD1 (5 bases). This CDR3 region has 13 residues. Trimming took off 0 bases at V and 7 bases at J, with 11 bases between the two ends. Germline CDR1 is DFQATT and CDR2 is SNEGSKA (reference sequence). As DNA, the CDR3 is TGCAGTGCTAGAGATTCGGACATTTATACGCAGTATTTT. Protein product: CSARDSDIYTQYF.

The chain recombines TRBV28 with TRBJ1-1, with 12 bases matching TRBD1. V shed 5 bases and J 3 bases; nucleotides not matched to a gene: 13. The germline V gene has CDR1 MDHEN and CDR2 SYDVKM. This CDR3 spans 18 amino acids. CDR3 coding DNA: TGTGCCAGCAGTGCGGGACAGGGGGCTATACCGGGGGACACTGAAGCTTTCTTT. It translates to CASSAGQGAIPGDTEAFF.

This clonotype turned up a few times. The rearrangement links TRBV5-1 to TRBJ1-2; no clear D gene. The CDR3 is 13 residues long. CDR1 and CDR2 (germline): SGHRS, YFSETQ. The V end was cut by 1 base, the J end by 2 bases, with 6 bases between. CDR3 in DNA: TGCGCCAGCAGCTTGAAGACAAACTATGGCTACACCTTC. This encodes CASSLKTNYGYTF.

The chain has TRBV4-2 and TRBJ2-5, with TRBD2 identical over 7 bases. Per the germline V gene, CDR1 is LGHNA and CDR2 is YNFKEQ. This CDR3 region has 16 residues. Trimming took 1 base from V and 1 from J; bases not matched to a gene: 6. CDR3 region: CASSQVPGGGQETQYF. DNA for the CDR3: TGTGCCAGCAGCCAAGTCCCGGGCGGGGGCCAAGAGACCCAGTACTTC.

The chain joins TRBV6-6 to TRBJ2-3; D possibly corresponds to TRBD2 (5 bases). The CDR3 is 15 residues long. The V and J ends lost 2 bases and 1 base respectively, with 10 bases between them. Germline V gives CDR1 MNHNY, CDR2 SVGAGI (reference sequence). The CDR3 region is CASSYRAGGTDTQYF. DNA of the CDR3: TGTGCCAGCAGTTACCGAGCCGGGGGCACAGATACGCAGTATTTT.

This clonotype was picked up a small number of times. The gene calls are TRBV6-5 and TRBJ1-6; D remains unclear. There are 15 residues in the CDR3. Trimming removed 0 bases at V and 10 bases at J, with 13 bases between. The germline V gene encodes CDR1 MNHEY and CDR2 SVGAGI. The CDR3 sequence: CASSYSRQSPSPLHF. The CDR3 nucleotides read TGTGCCAGCAGTTACTCGAGGCAGAGCCCGTCACCCCTCCACTTT.

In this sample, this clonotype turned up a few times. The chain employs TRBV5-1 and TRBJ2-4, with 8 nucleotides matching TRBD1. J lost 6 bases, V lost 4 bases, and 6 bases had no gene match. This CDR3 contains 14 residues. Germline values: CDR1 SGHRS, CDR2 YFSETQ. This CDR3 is CASSGGQGANIQYF. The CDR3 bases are TGCGCCAGCAGCGGAGGACAGGGAGCAAACATTCAGTACTTC.

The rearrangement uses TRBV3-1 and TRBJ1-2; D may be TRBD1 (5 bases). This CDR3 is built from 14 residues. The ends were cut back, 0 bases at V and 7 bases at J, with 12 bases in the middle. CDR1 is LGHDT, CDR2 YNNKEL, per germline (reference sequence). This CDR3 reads CASSQESRGGGYTF. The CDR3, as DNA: TGTGCCAGCAGCCAAGAATCGAGGGGCGGTGGCTACACCTTC. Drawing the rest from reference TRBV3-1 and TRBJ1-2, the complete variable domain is DTAVSQTPKYLVTQMGNDKSIKCEQNLGHDTMYWYKQDSKKFLKIMFSYNNKELIINETVPNRFSPKSPDKAHLNLHINSLELGDSAVYFCASSQESRGGGYTFGSGTRLTVV.

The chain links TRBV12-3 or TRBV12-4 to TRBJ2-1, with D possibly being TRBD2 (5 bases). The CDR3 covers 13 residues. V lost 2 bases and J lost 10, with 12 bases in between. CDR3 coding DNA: TGTGCCAGCAGTTTAAGACTATTGGGGGAGCAGTTCTTC. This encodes CASSLRLLGEQFF.

In DNA form, the CDR3 reads TGCAGCGTCAACGTCGGGGGCTATGGCTACACCTTC. This translates into CSVNVGGYGYTF. The chain employs TRBV29-1 and TRBJ1-2; D may be TRBD1 (5 bases). The germline CDR1 and CDR2 sequences are SQVTM and ANQGSEA. V lost 6 bases and J lost 4, with 12 bases in between. The CDR3 totals 12 residues.

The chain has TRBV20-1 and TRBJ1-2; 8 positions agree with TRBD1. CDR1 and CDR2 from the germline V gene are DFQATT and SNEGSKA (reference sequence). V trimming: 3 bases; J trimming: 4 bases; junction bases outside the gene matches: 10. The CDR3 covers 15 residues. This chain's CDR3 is CSASQSGGALYGYTF. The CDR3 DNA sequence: TGCAGTGCTAGCCAGTCAGGGGGCGCCCTCTATGGCTACACCTTC.

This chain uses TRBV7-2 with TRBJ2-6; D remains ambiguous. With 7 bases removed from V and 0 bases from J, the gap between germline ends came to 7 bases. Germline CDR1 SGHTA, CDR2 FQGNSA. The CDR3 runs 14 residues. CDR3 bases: TGTGCCAGCAACTTCGTCTCTGGGGCCAACGTCCTGACTTTC. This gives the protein CASNFVSGANVLTF.

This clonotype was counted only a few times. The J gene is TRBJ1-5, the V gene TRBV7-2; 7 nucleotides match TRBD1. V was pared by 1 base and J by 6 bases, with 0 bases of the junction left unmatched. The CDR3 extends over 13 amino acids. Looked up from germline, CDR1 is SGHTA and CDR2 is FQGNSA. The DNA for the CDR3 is TGTGCCAGCAGCTTAGGACAGGGTCAGCCCCAGCATTTT. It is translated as CASSLGQGQPQHF. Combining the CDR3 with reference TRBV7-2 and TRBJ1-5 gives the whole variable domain GAGVSQSPSNKVTEKGKDVELRCDPISGHTALYWYRQSLGQGLEFLIYFQGNSAPDKSGLPSDRFSAERTGGSVSTLTIQRTQQEDSAVYLCASSLGQGQPQHFGDGTRLSIL.

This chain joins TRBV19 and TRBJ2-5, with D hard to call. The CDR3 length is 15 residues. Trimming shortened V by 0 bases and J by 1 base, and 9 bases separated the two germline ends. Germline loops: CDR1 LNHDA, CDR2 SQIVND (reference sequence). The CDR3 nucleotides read TGTGCCAGTAGTATAGATGTAGCAGGCCAAGAGACCCAGTACTTC. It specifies CASSIDVAGQETQYF.